This TCR beta chain was recovered during a study of CD8 T cells in ankylosing spondylitis. General study results and limits: What appeared characteristic of ankylosing spondylitis blood was a TCR beta motif of fewer than ten highly homologous variants.

Library preparation for TCR beta used quantitative 5'-RACE with molecular barcodes. MiXCR, applied by TCRdb to the 5' RACE reads, yields one record per CDR3 protein. The sample includes roughly 490,000 distinct CDR3 sequences, approximately 5% seen only once; the top ten take roughly 3.5%. In its sample, this clonotype was seen many times. Its antigen is not known. Trimming took 4 bases from V and 6 from J, leaving 18 bases between them. CDR1 SGDLS and CDR2 YYNGEE come from the germline V gene. There are 15 residues in the CDR3. This receptor was obtained from a male donor with ankylosing spondylitis. The sample consisted of blood, either unsorted or a sorted T cell fraction (not recorded which). The gene calls are TRBV9 and TRBJ2-3, with D possibly being TRBD2 (6 bases). The DNA for the CDR3 is TGTGCCAGCAGCCCTGGAGGGACTCCCACCGATACGCAGTATTTT. Its protein is CASSPGGTPTDTQYF.